This T cell receptor beta chain was observed in a study of shared clonotypes between healthy human individuals (dated by TCRdb to about 2020). With respect to the entire study: The cohort included three men and a couple of women between 18 and 49 years of age. To estimate repertoire size and how much clonotype sharing occurs between individuals, the study deeply sequenced the blood TCR repertoires of roughly 5 healthy adults. Libraries were prepared and TCR repertoires were sequenced by different laboratories using diverse techniques, in order to increase sequencing depth and limit assay-specific biases. Per donor, leukapheresis produced somewhere between about 0.9 and 9.5 billion PBMCs. For each donor, CD4 naive and CD4 memory were each given three plates, CD8 naive was given two plates, and CD8 memory was given one plate. Broad study findings and their caveats: Around 5% of naive CD4, 3.5% of naive CD8, 2.3% of memory CD4, and 0.4% of memory CD8 clonotypes were shared across a few donors. Because the study included a small number of donors, the genetic and exposure-history diversity represented was limited. Compared with non-shared clonotypes, clonotypes shared by all four sorted-subset donors had higher generation probabilities. Based on pairwise subsampling, the degree of clonotype sharing among donors was expected to be affected by sequencing depth. Incomplete sequencing was indicated by rarefaction of sorted-subset datasets, despite the large sequencing depth. Sampling was limited to blood, and TCR repertoires in tissue likely differ from TCR repertoires in blood. Naive subsets generally had larger estimated clonotype richness than memory subsets.

Concerning this clone itself: There is no known antigen for this receptor. One base away there is no much larger clone; base qualities are not given.

In the germline V gene, CDR1 corresponds to SQVTM and CDR2 to ANQGSEA. The germline V and J ends show losses of 5 bases and 2 bases respectively, and no gene match explains 12 bases of the junction. The cysteine opens and the phenylalanine closes a CDR3 of 16 amino acids. This entry keeps only the CDR3 DNA: 48 bases, framed from base 1. Healthy HIV-negative adults with no recently reported acute infections or vaccinations were included as donors. All donors were Caucasian adults living in Nashville, Tennessee, USA. Magnetic negative selection was used to enrich CD4+ T cells, after which naive cells were positively selected on CD45RA and the negative fraction became the memory subset. Blood was obtained by leukapheresis, after which PBMCs were separated by Ficoll-Histopaque density gradient centrifugation and cryopreserved in liquid nitrogen vapor phase. Analytical flow cytometry was used to check the purity and quantity of each magnetically sorted T cell population. Genomic DNA was isolated from each sorted fraction and quantified by UV absorbance on a Nanodrop 2000c.

Using the deep immunoSEQ assay, multiplex PCR amplified TCR CDR3 regions from genomic DNA. For each cell subset, the extracted genomic DNA was distributed evenly across all wells of several immunoSEQ 96-well plates, and each plate served as one replicate. For sorted subsets, each replicate PCR was loaded with about 200 ng genomic DNA, equivalent to about 33,000 T cell genomes. Purified libraries were quantified with a Qubit 3.0 fluorometer, sized on a Bioanalyzer 2100, and re-quantified with the KAPA Library Quantification kit. A separate single-read 150-cycle Illumina NextSeq 550 flow cell was used to sequence each immunoSEQ 96-well plate. The original pipeline was this. Because the immunoSEQ output included only junctional sequences and no quality scores, the filtering could not be the same as the filtering used for full-length reads. Sequences were annotated with PyIR, a Python wrapper for IgBLAST v1.9, and V/J genes and CDR3 were assigned using IMGT germline references. Any read was removed if the V/J assignment was weak (E-value above 1e-6), the CDR3 was missing, or the read contained stop codons, out-of-frame junctions, or ambiguous translated residues. V3J clonotypes were defined as sequences sharing an identical inferred V gene, J gene, and CDR3 amino acid sequence. Percentage overlap between repertoires was calculated by dividing the number of shared unique clonotypes by the size of the smaller repertoire. RTK rarefaction, the Chao1 estimator, and Recon v2.1 estimates of unobserved clonotypes were used to assess repertoire richness. OLGA was used to compute generation probabilities for all TCRbeta clonotypes that the gDNA method yielded from a handful of donors. The table comes from immuneACCESS by way of TCRdb, which keeps in-frame sequences with V and J called. Part of the clones is missing from these tables; in studies checked, under half for an unresolved V gene and the rest for unknown reasons. V and J calls and clone size are given by that table; D and trimming were obtained from the DNA. The sample includes around 2.1 million clones, with 90% to 97% observed a single time. The ten largest clonotypes hold less than 0.15% of the sample.

This chain joins TRBV29-1 to TRBJ1-2; TRBD1 fits 9 bases in the junction. The sequence was obtained from a man younger than 35 in good health. The sequencing input was naive CD4+ T cells sorted from blood. The cell subset or site label here, explained by the study, means: CD45RA+ positively selected. The encoded CDR3 is CSVSSKTGGENYGYTF. The DNA is TGCAGCGTTTCGAGCAAAACAGGGGGCGAGAACTATGGCTACACCTTC.